The 15 T cell receptor beta chains listed next were all sequenced from one sample in a study of beta chain features in type 1 diabetes. Expressed TCRB transcripts were sequenced after all isolated RNA was converted to cDNA. Measured with immunoSEQ multiplex PCR; TCRdb has only the in-frame clones, and not every one. Of roughly 610,000 clones in the sample, roughly 15% were seen once. Sequencing was carried out using naive CD4+ T cells from blood. The receptor set was obtained from a man aged 18 to 29 in good health.

Here the CDR3 reads CASSQDSRVEDEQFF. The CDR3, as DNA: TGTGCCAGCAGCCAAGATTCCAGGGTAGAAGATGAGCAGTTCTTC. V usage is TRBV4-2 and J usage is TRBJ2-1; the D gene is possibly TRBD1 (5 bases). The ends were cut back, 0 bases at V and 8 bases at J, with 14 bases in the middle. Germline loops: CDR1 LGHNA, CDR2 YNFKEQ. The CDR3 has 15 amino acids.

In this sample, this clone turned up a few times. The rearrangement uses TRBV6-1 and TRBJ2-5, with D possibly TRBD1 on 6 matching bases. This CDR3 contains 12 residues. Trimming pared 6 bases from V and 3 bases from J, leaving 8 bases between. Germline V CDR1 and CDR2: MNHNS, SASEGT. The CDR3 sequence: CASRTGKETQYF. The CDR3 DNA is TGTGCCAGCAGAACAGGGAAAGAGACCCAGTACTTC.

The rearrangement joins TRBV5-1 to TRBJ2-2; D is undetermined. Germline V CDR1 and CDR2: SGHRS, YFSETQ. The CDR3 covers 15 residues. Trimming removed 0 bases from V and 0 bases from J, with 6 bases in between. The CDR3 DNA is TGCGCCAGCAGCTTGGTACTGGCGAACACCGGGGAGCTGTTTTTT. As protein: CASSLVLANTGELFF.

This chain joins TRBV5-4 and TRBJ1-4, with a weak D call TRBD1 (5 bases). Germline CDR1 reads SGHNT; CDR2 reads YYREEE (reference sequence). V was pared by 4 bases and J by 7 bases, with 23 bases between. The CDR3 consists of 17 residues. CDR3 protein: CASSQEFRSLRGEKLFF. The CDR3 nucleotides read TGTGCCAGCAGCCAAGAGTTTAGGAGCCTGAGGGGTGAAAAACTGTTTTTT.

In this sample, this clone turned up a few times. This chain connects TRBV5-4 to TRBJ2-2, with 8 bases that match TRBD1. The germline gives CDR1 SGHNT, CDR2 YYREEE (reference sequence). J lost 5 bases, V lost 3 bases, and 6 bases had no gene match. The CDR3 spans 15 residues. CDR3 amino acids: CASSSQGVVTGELFF. CDR3 coding DNA: TGTGCCAGCAGCTCACAGGGGGTTGTGACCGGGGAGCTGTTTTTT.

CDR3 coding DNA: TGTGCCAGCAGCTTAGATGCTAGCGCCTCCTACGAGCAGTACTTC. It yields the protein CASSLDASASYEQYF. This chain connects TRBV7-6 to TRBJ2-7; D possibly corresponds to TRBD2 (6 bases). CDR3 length equals 15 residues. Germline V gives CDR1 SGHVS, CDR2 FNYEAQ. Trimming shortened V by 1 base and J by 0 bases, and 10 bases separated the two germline ends. Combining the CDR3 with reference TRBV7-6 and TRBJ2-7 gives the whole variable domain GAGVSQSPRYKVTKRGQDVALRCDPISGHVSLYWYRQALGQGPEFLTYFNYEAQQDKSGLPNDRFSAERPEGSISTLTIQRTEQRDSAMYRCASSLDASASYEQYFGPGTRLTVT.

The chain carries TRBV7-9 and TRBJ2-4, with 9 bases that match TRBD1. Germline lookup yields CDR1 SEHNR and CDR2 FQNEAQ (reference sequence). Trimming removed 3 bases from V and 0 bases from J; junction bases left unmatched: 9. This CDR3 comprises 18 residues. CDR3 coding DNA: TGTGCCAGCAGCTTCCCCGGACAGGGGTACCCAGCCAAAAACATTCAGTACTTC. Translating gives CASSFPGQGYPAKNIQYF. Combining the CDR3 with reference TRBV7-9 and TRBJ2-4 gives the whole variable domain DTGVSQNPRHKITKRGQNVTFRCDPISEHNRLYWYRQTLGQGPEFLTYFQNEAQLEKSRLLSDRFSAERPKGSFSTLEIQRTEQGDSAMYLCASSFPGQGYPAKNIQYFGAGTRLSVL.

The genes are TRBV10-3 and TRBJ1-3; D gene uncertain. The germline V and J ends were trimmed by 5 bases and 0 bases, with 14 bases remaining between them. The CDR3 has 16 residues. CDR1 is ENHRY and CDR2 is SYGVKD in the germline V gene. This chain's CDR3 is CAISTQKTSSGNTIYF. CDR3 in DNA: TGTGCCATCAGTACACAAAAGACGAGCTCTGGAAACACCATATATTTT.

V usage is TRBV6-6 and J usage is TRBJ1-1; possible D gene TRBD1, 5 bases. Trimming stripped 4 bases from V and 0 bases from J, with 12 bases between. The CDR3 runs 15 residues. CDR1 MNHNY and CDR2 SVGAGI come from the germline V gene (reference sequence). CDR3 nucleotides: TGTGCCAGCAGTTCCGCCGGGACGGTGAACACTGAAGCTTTCTTT. Protein product: CASSSAGTVNTEAFF.

This clone was recorded a few times. The chain couples TRBV5-1 to TRBJ1-5; the D is unclear. This CDR3 has 14 amino acids. Germline-derived CDR1 and CDR2 are SGHRS and YFSETQ. Trimming shortened V by 5 bases and J by 3 bases, and 12 bases separated the two germline ends. In nucleotides, the CDR3 is TGCGCCAGCAGGGAGAGCCCTTCCAATCAGCCCCAGCATTTT. Protein sequence: CASRESPSNQPQHF. Variable domain in full (rest from reference TRBV5-1 and TRBJ1-5): KAGVTQTPRYLIKTRGQQVTLSCSPISGHRSVSWYQQTPGQGLQFLFEYFSETQRNKGNFPGRFSGRQFSNSRSEMNVSTLELGDSALYLCASRESPSNQPQHFGDGTRLSIL.

The gene calls are TRBV10-3 and TRBJ2-7; the D gene could be TRBD1 or TRBD2 (5 bases each). Germline lookup yields CDR1 ENHRY and CDR2 SYGVKD. The CDR3 length is 13 residues. The V and J ends lost 7 bases and 6 bases respectively, with 16 bases between them. Here the CDR3 reads CAIKRDQVGEQYF. CDR3 sequence (DNA): TGTGCCATCAAAAGGGACCAAGTAGGCGAGCAGTACTTC.

This chain joins TRBV28 and TRBJ1-3; 8 bases are shared with TRBD1. Unmatched junction bases numbered 9, after V lost 7 bases and J lost 4 bases. Germline V lookup: CDR1 MDHEN, CDR2 SYDVKM. The CDR3 loop spans 15 amino acids. CDR3: CASTGGTGRGNTIYF. The CDR3 region has the DNA TGTGCCAGCACCGGTGGGACAGGACGAGGAAACACCATATATTTT.

This clone occurred a few times. V usage is TRBV7-9 and J usage is TRBJ1-3, with D possibly matching TRBD1 (6 bases). There are 17 residues in the CDR3. The V and J ends lost 3 bases and 6 bases respectively, with 21 bases between them. CDR1 is SEHNR, CDR2 FQNEAQ, per germline (reference sequence). This CDR3 reads CASSFITRAGVENTIYF. DNA for the CDR3: TGTGCCAGCAGCTTCATCACACGGGCAGGGGTAGAAAACACCATATATTTT.

This chain joins TRBV18 and TRBJ2-7; TRBD2 matches at 9 bases. J was trimmed by 7 bases and V by 2 bases; bases with no gene match: 12. Germline-derived CDR1 and CDR2 are KGHSH and LQKENI. The CDR3 sequence is 16 residues long. The CDR3 DNA sequence: TGTGCCAGCTCACCATACCGGGTAGCGGGAGCTTGGGAGCAGTACTTC. The encoded protein is CASSPYRVAGAWEQYF.

The V call is TRBV4-3, the J call TRBJ2-1; the D gene is possibly TRBD2 (6 bases). V dropped 1 base and J dropped 0 bases, with 16 bases sitting between them. CDR3 size: 18 residues. Per germline, CDR1 LGHNA and CDR2 YSLEER. The CDR3 DNA reads TGCGCCAGCAGCCAAGTTTTAACGGGCGGGATCTCCTACAATGAGCAGTTCTTC. This translates into CASSQVLTGGISYNEQFF.